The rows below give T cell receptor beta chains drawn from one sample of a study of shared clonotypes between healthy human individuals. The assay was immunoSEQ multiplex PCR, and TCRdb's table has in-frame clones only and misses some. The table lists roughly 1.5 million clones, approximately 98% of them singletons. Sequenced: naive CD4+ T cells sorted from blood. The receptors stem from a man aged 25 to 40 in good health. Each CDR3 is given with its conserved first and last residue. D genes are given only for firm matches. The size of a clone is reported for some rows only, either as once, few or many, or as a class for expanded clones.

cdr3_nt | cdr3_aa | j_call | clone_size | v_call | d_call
TGTGCCAGCAGCTATGGGGGTACAGATACGCAGTATTTT | CASSYGGTDTQYF | TRBJ2-3 | NA | TRBV11-2 | NA
TGTGCCAGCAGCTTCTCGACTAGCGGGGGCTCAGATACGCAGTATTTT | CASSFSTSGGSDTQYF | TRBJ2-3 | NA | TRBV7-9 | TRBD2
TGTGCCAGCAGCCCTCGTGTTACAGATACGCAGTATTTT | CASSPRVTDTQYF | TRBJ2-3 | NA | TRBV14 | NA
TGCGCCAGCAGCTTGAGTTCGCCTGGAAACACCATATATTTT | CASSLSSPGNTIYF | TRBJ1-3 | NA | TRBV5-1 | NA
TGTGCCAGCAGTAGGACTAGCACAGATACGCAGTATTTT | CASSRTSTDTQYF | TRBJ2-3 | NA | TRBV6-1 | NA
TGTGCCAGCAGACCTGTCGGAATGAAATTGGGCGGCTACACCTTC | CASRPVGMKLGGYTF | TRBJ1-2 | NA | TRBV7-9 | NA
TGTGCCAGCAGTGTCGAAGCTACTGAAGCTTTCTTT | CASSVEATEAFF | TRBJ1-1 | NA | TRBV2 | NA
TGTGCCAGCAGCACATCTATTAGAAACGAGCAGTACTTC | CASSTSIRNEQYF | TRBJ2-7 | NA | TRBV7-8 | NA
TGTGCCAGCAGTTACTCAGGGCTCACTGAAGCTTTCTTT | CASSYSGLTEAFF | TRBJ1-1 | NA | TRBV6-5 | NA
TGTGCCAGCAGTTTCCGGGACAAAGAAAAACTGTTTTTT | CASSFRDKEKLFF | TRBJ1-4 | once | TRBV27 | NA
TGCGCCAGCAGCTTGGACGAGAGTTTTAAAGCCTACGAGCAGTACTTC | CASSLDESFKAYEQYF | TRBJ2-7 | NA | TRBV5-1 | NA
TGTGCCAGCAGTTTATTGTGGGGGAGTCCCTACGAGCAGTACTTC | CASSLLWGSPYEQYF | TRBJ2-7 | NA | TRBV27 | NA
TGCGCCAGCAGCTTGGAGACAGGGGCAAACACCGGGGAGCTGTTTTTT | CASSLETGANTGELFF | TRBJ2-2 | NA | TRBV5-1 | TRBD1
TGTGCCTGGAGTGTTCTACTAGAGACCCAGTACTTC | CAWSVLLETQYF | TRBJ2-5 | NA | TRBV30 | NA
TGTGCCAGTAGTATAGCTGCGGGCATCCAAGAGACCCAGTACTTC | CASSIAAGIQETQYF | TRBJ2-5 | NA | TRBV19 | NA
TGTGCCAGCAAGCATGGGGACAGGGGGCGAAGTGAGCAGTTCTTC | CASKHGDRGRSEQFF | TRBJ2-1 | NA | TRBV6-5 | TRBD1
TGTGCCAGCTGGAAAATGGGGGACGGCACAGATACGCAGTATTTT | CASWKMGDGTDTQYF | TRBJ2-3 | NA | TRBV5-5 | NA
TGTGCCAGCAGACAGGGGCACACCGGGGAGCTGTTTTTT | CASRQGHTGELFF | TRBJ2-2 | NA | TRBV6-1 | TRBD1
TGCGCCAGCAGCTCGCAAGAGACCTACAATGAGCAGTTCTTC | CASSSQETYNEQFF | TRBJ2-1 | NA | TRBV5-1 | NA
TGTGCCAGCAGCCCAAGGGGTAGCGGGAGGGCCGGGACAGATACGCAGTATTTT | CASSPRGSGRAGTDTQYF | TRBJ2-3 | NA | TRBV7-2 | TRBD2
TGTGCCAGCAGCCAAGAGGCTAGCGCCGTTCGTCGGGAGACCCAGTACTTC | CASSQEASAVRRETQYF | TRBJ2-5 | NA | TRBV14 | NA
TGTGCCATCAGTGTAGCGGGAGACGGCGAGCAGTACTTC | CAISVAGDGEQYF | TRBJ2-7 | NA | TRBV10-3 | TRBD2
TGCGCCAGCAGCGGTAAGGGGACTAGCGAACCCGATACGCAGTATTTT | CASSGKGTSEPDTQYF | TRBJ2-3 | NA | TRBV5-1 | TRBD2
TGCGCCAGCAGCCAATTGGCAGGGGGTTCGACCTACGAGCAGTACTTC | CASSQLAGGSTYEQYF | TRBJ2-7 | NA | TRBV4-3 | TRBD1
TGTGCCAGTAGTATTACGGGACTCTCGAACACTGAAGCTTTCTTT | CASSITGLSNTEAFF | TRBJ1-1 | few | TRBV19 | NA
TGTGCCAGCAGTGAAAGTGGAGGGAAAGAGACCCAGTACTTC | CASSESGGKETQYF | TRBJ2-5 | NA | TRBV6-1 | NA
TGTGCCAGCTCGCCAGGGGAAGATCAGCCCCAGCATTTT | CASSPGEDQPQHF | TRBJ1-5 | few | TRBV18 | NA
TGTGCCATCAGTCAGGCCAGAAACCAATACACAGATACGCAGTATTTT | CAISQARNQYTDTQYF | TRBJ2-3 | NA | TRBV10-3 | NA